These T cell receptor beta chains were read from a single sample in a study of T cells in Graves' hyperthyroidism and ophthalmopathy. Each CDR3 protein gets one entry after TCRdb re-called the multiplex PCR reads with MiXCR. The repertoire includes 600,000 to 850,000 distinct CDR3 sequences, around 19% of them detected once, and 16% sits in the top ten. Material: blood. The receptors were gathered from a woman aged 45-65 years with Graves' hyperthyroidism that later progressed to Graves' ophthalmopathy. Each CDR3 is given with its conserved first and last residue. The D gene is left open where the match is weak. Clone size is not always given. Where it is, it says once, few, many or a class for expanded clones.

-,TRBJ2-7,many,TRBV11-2,CASSLAAVSEQYF,TGTGCCAGCAGCTTAGCGGCGGTTTCCGAGCAGTACTTC
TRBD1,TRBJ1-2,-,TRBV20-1,CSARVGGVLNGTGAYGYTF,TGCAGTGCTAGAGTAGGAGGGGTACTAAACGGGACAGGCGCCTATGGCTACACCTTC
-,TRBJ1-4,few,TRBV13,CASSLARVGEKLFF,TGTGCCAGCAGCTTAGCCAGGGTCGGGGAAAAACTGTTTTTT
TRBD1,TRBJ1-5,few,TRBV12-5,CASGPGQGVTDQPQHF,TGTGCTAGTGGGCCTGGACAGGGAGTAACAGATCAGCCCCAGCATTTT
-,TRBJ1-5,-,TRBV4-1,CASSQDPGAYNQPQHF,TGCGCCAGCAGCCAAGACCCCGGGGCCTACAACCAGCCCCAGCATTTT
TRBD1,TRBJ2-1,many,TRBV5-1,CASSHRDRAYNEQFF,TGCGCCAGCAGCCATCGGGACAGGGCGTACAATGAGCAGTTCTTC
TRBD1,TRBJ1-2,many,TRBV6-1,CASSEGQGDYGYTF,TGTGCCAGCAGTGAGGGACAGGGAGACTATGGCTACACCTTC
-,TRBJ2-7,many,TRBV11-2,CASSLDLVHEQYF,TGTGCCAGCAGCTTAGACCTTGTCCACGAGCAGTACTTC
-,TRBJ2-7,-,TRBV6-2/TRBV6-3,CASSDRTLYEQYF,TGTGCCAGCAGTGACAGGACCCTCTACGAGCAGTACTTC
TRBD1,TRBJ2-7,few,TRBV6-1,CASSEGQGQGNYEQYF,TGTGCCAGCAGCGAAGGTCAGGGACAGGGCAACTACGAGCAGTACTTC
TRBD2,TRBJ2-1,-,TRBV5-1,CASSLELAGYNEQFF,TGCGCCAGCAGCTTGGAGCTAGCGGGGTACAATGAGCAGTTCTTC
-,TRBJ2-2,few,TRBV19,CASRDQGYAGELFF,TGTGCCAGTAGAGACCAGGGTTATGCCGGGGAGCTGTTTTTT
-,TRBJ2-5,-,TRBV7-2,CASSLATGTQETQYF,TGTGCCAGCAGCTTAGCTACAGGGACCCAAGAGACCCAGTACTTC
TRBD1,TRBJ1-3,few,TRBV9,CASSPATGKRNTIYF,TGTGCCAGCAGCCCTGCGACAGGGAAAAGGAACACCATATATTTT
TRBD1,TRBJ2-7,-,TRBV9,CASQRDRYDEQYF,TGTGCCAGCCAACGGGACAGGTACGACGAGCAGTACTTC
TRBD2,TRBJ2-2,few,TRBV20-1,CSARPSGGANTGELFF,TGCAGTGCTAGACCTAGCGGGGGGGCGAACACCGGGGAGCTGTTTTTT
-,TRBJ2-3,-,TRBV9,CASSDSRTETHLRDTQYF,TGTGCCAGCAGCGATTCAAGGACGGAGACCCACTTACGAGATACGCAGTATTTT
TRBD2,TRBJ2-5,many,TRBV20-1,CSANGLAEETQYF,TGCAGTGCCAACGGACTAGCGGAAGAGACCCAGTACTTC
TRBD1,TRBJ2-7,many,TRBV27,CASSFRHGDSSYEQYF,TGTGCCAGCAGCTTCCGTCACGGGGACAGCTCCTACGAGCAGTACTTC
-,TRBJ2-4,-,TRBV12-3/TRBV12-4,CASTPEWDNLYF,TGTGCCAGCACCCCCGAGTGGGACAATCTATACTTC
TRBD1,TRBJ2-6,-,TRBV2,CASSATGSSGANVLTF,TGTGCCAGCAGTGCGACAGGGAGCTCTGGGGCCAACGTCCTGACTTTC
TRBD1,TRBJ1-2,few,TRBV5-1,CASSFLRTGLNYGYTF,TGTGCCAGCAGCTTCCTTAGGACAGGTTTGAACTATGGCTACACCTTC
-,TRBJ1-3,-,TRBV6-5,CASSYSPPGQGPGNTIYF,TGTGCCAGCAGTTACTCGCCGCCGGGGCAGGGCCCTGGAAACACCATATATTTT
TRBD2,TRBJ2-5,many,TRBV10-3,CAISEPGGKETQYF,TGTGCCATCAGTGAGCCGGGGGGAAAAGAGACCCAGTACTTC
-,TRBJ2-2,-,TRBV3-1,CASSQDLGPGELFF,TGTGCCAGCAGCCAAGATCTGGGGCCCGGGGAGCTGTTTTTT
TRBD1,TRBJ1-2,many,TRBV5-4,CASSFQQGVYGYTF,TGTGCCAGCAGCTTTCAACAGGGGGTCTATGGCTACACCTTC
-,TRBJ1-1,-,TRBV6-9,CASSYTNADTEAFF,TGTGCCAGCAGTTACACCAACGCAGACACTGAAGCTTTCTTT
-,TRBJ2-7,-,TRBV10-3,CASMDPDAYEQYF,TGTGCCTCAATGGACCCTGACGCCTACGAGCAGTACTTC
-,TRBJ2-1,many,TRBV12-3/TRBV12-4,CASSPHGGITPYNEQFF,TGTGCCAGCAGCCCTCACGGGGGTATCACGCCCTACAATGAGCAGTTCTTC
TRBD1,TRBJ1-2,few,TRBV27,CASSLLGQLNYGYTF,TGTGCCAGCAGTTTACTGGGACAGCTTAACTATGGCTACACCTTC
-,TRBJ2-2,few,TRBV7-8,CASSPYRVGQGPGELFF,TGTGCCAGCAGCCCATATCGCGTGGGACAAGGGCCCGGGGAGCTGTTTTTT
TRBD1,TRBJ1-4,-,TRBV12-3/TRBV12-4,CASSLTGASNEKLFF,TGTGCCAGCAGCCTTACAGGGGCTTCTAATGAAAAACTGTTTTTT
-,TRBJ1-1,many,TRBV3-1,CASSQDMGGQEAFF,TGTGCCAGCAGCCAAGATATGGGGGGGCAGGAAGCTTTCTTT
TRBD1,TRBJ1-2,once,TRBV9,CASSGNRGRNYGYTF,TGTGCCAGCAGCGGAAACAGGGGGAGAAACTATGGCTACACCTTC
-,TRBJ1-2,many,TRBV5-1,CASSLPSSHGYTF,TGCGCCAGCAGCTTGCCAAGCTCGCATGGCTACACCTTC
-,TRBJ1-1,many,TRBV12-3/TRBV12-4,CASSPGASTEAFF,TGTGCCAGCAGTCCAGGAGCGAGCACTGAAGCTTTCTTT
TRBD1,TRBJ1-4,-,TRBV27,CASSSILDRGIMDEKLFF,TGTGCCAGCAGTTCGATTTTGGACAGGGGGATAATGGATGAAAAACTGTTTTTT
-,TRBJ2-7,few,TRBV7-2,CASSPVSDSYEQYF,TGTGCCAGCAGCCCCGTTTCGGACTCCTACGAGCAGTACTTC
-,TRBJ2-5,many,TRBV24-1,CATSGDGYYQETQYF,TGTGCCACCAGTGGGGACGGATATTACCAAGAGACCCAGTACTTC
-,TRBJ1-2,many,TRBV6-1,CATQTGPYGYTF,TGTGCCACCCAGACGGGGCCCTATGGCTACACCTTC
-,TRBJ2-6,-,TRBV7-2,CASSLPPRASGANVLTF,TGTGCCAGCAGCTTACCCCCTCGAGCGTCTGGGGCCAACGTCCTGACTTTC
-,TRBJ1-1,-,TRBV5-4,CASSFAGTRNTEAFF,TGTGCCAGCAGCTTTGCGGGGACCAGGAACACTGAAGCTTTCTTT
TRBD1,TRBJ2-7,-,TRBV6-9,CASSSDWTGAYEQYF,TGTGCCAGCAGTTCTGACTGGACAGGGGCCTACGAGCAGTACTTC
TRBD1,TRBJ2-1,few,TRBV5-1,CASSLADRAGEQFF,TGCGCCAGCAGCTTGGCGGACAGGGCGGGAGAGCAGTTCTTC
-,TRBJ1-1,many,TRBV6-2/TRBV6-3,CASSRGGSTEAFF,TGTGCCAGCAGCCGCGGGGGGAGCACTGAAGCTTTCTTT
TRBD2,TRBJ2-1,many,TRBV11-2,CASSLVAGEVWEQFF,TGTGCCAGCAGCTTAGTAGCGGGGGAGGTCTGGGAGCAGTTCTTC